These 16 T cell receptor beta chains originate from one sample sequenced in a study of shared clonotypes between healthy human individuals. Clones were read by immunoSEQ multiplex PCR, and TCRdb kept only the in-frame ones, dropping some. The sample has around 200,000 clones; approximately 70% are singletons. The sample consisted of memory CD4+ T cells sorted from blood. The subset denotes: CD45RA-negative fraction. Receptors originate from a man aged 25-45 years in good health.

This clone came up once. The V and J genes are TRBV15 and TRBJ1-4; tentatively, D is TRBD1 (5 bases). CDR1 LNHNV and CDR2 YYDKDF come from the germline V gene (reference sequence). This CDR3 has 16 residues. V was cut by 1 base and J by 6 bases, with 15 bases left in between. The DNA for the CDR3 is TGTGCCACCAGCAGAGCCCGAGGGGCCGGTGATGAAAAACTGTTTTTT. Its translation: CATSRARGAGDEKLFF. The whole variable domain, remainder taken from reference TRBV15 and TRBJ1-4, is DAMVIQNPRYQVTQFGKPVTLSCSQTLNHNVMYWYQQKSSQAPKLLFHYYDKDFNNEADTPDNFQSRRPNTSFCFLDIRSPGLGDTAMYLCATSRARGAGDEKLFFGSGTQLSVL.

Details on this clone: This specimen includes other DNA sequences encoding the same CDR3. V and J are TRBV4-3 and TRBJ1-5; D ambiguous. V shed 0 bases and J shed 7 bases, with 7 bases lying between them. The CDR3 is 13 residues long. Germline values: CDR1 LGHNA, CDR2 YSLEER. The CDR3 sequence is CASSQDLGQPQHF. CDR3 in DNA: TGCGCCAGCAGCCAAGATCTAGGGCAGCCCCAGCATTTT.

This sequence joins TRBV18 and TRBJ2-3; 9 nucleotides agree with TRBD1. The CDR3 extends over 16 amino acids. The V gene's germline CDR1 is KGHSH and CDR2 LQKENI. Losses at the gene ends were 4 bases for V and 4 bases for J; bases not matched to a gene: 9. This chain's CDR3 is CASSLQQGAVADTQYF. For the CDR3, the DNA is TGTGCCAGCTCACTACAACAGGGGGCAGTGGCAGATACGCAGTATTTT.

This clone was seen more than once but under ten times. The chain joins TRBV11-3 to TRBJ2-3; D is ambiguous. V was trimmed by 1 base and J by 8 bases, leaving 10 bases between them. Germline loops: CDR1 SGHNT, CDR2 YENEEA. The CDR3 spans 13 residues. CDR3 protein: CASSLGDPGTQYF. The CDR3 DNA reads TGTGCCAGCAGCTTAGGGGATCCGGGTACGCAGTATTTT.

The chain recombines TRBV6-1 with TRBJ2-3; 10 bases align to TRBD2. The J segment lost 0 bases and the V segment lost 10 bases, leaving 4 bases of the junction unmatched. There are 14 residues in the CDR3. Germline assignment: CDR1 MNHNS and CDR2 SASEGT. CDR3: CATTSGASTDTQYF. The CDR3 region has the DNA TGTGCCACCACTAGCGGGGCTAGCACAGATACGCAGTATTTT.

The rearrangement uses TRBV5-1 and TRBJ1-3, with TRBD1 matching 9 bases. The germline V gene has CDR1 SGHRS and CDR2 YFSETQ. This CDR3 is 15 amino acids long. Unmatched junction bases numbered 6, after V lost 0 bases and J lost 8 bases. The CDR3 loop reads CASSLEGQGLDTIYF. The CDR3 region has the DNA TGCGCCAGCAGCTTGGAGGGACAGGGATTGGACACCATATATTTT.

The chain couples TRBV2 to TRBJ2-5; D gene unclear. Trimming pared 2 bases from V and 5 bases from J, leaving 6 bases between. The CDR3 totals 12 residues. CDR1 and CDR2 (germline): SNHLY, FYNNEI. CDR3 sequence (DNA): TGTGCCAGCAGTGAACGCAGGGAGACCCAGTACTTC. Translated: CASSERRETQYF.

This sequence joins TRBV14 and TRBJ2-1; possible D gene TRBD2, 5 bases. The germline V gene encodes CDR1 SGHDN and CDR2 FVKESK. The CDR3 contains 14 residues. The germline V and J ends were trimmed by 1 base and 8 bases, with 12 bases remaining between them. The CDR3 protein is CASSQGLSSDEQFF. For the CDR3, the DNA is TGTGCCAGCAGCCAAGGTTTGAGTAGCGATGAGCAGTTCTTC.

The chain employs TRBV10-1 and TRBJ2-1; tentatively, D is TRBD1 or TRBD2 (5 bases each). V lost 6 bases and J lost 7, with 16 bases in between. This CDR3 is 14 amino acids long. Per germline, CDR1 WNHNN and CDR2 SYGVQD (reference sequence). CDR3 loop: CASSRDAGWNEQFF. The DNA of the CDR3 is TGCGCCAGCAGCCGGGACGCCGGATGGAATGAGCAGTTCTTC.

V and J are TRBV4-3 and TRBJ2-3; the D call may be TRBD1 or TRBD2 (6 bases each). CDR3 length: 17 amino acids. V lost 4 bases, J lost 2 bases, and 19 bases lay in between. Germline V gene lookup returns CDR1 LGHNA and CDR2 YSLEER. CDR3 protein: CASSLDDGGANTDTQYF. The CDR3 coding sequence is TGCGCCAGCAGCCTCGATGACGGGGGCGCAAACACAGATACGCAGTATTTT.

This chain links TRBV7-2 with TRBJ2-7; 9 bases match TRBD1. With V trimmed by 7 bases and J by 0 bases, 4 bases remained unmatched. Germline CDR1 reads SGHTA; CDR2 reads FQGNSA. This CDR3 is built from 14 residues. The CDR3 is CASTRDRVSYEQYF. The CDR3, as DNA: TGTGCCAGCACCAGGGACAGGGTCTCCTACGAGCAGTACTTC.

J is TRBJ1-5 and V is TRBV2, with a weak D call TRBD1 (6 bases). Per the germline V gene, CDR1 is SNHLY and CDR2 is FYNNEI. The CDR3 consists of 13 residues. V lost 6 bases and J lost 2, with 8 bases in between. CDR3 residues: CASRDRGNQPQHF. CDR3 coding DNA: TGTGCCAGCAGGGACAGAGGCAATCAGCCCCAGCATTTT.

This clone was seen once. The chain recombines TRBV6-1 with TRBJ2-7; D assignment may be TRBD1 or TRBD2 (5 bases each). There are 17 residues in the CDR3. The germline CDR1 and CDR2 sequences are MNHNS and SASEGT. Between the trimmed V and J ends, which lost 1 base and 4 bases, there was a span of 20 bases. In DNA, the CDR3 is TGTGCCAGCAGTGAAGAGGGGTCTCCCGGGACGCCGTACGAGCAGTACTTC. The encoded protein is CASSEEGSPGTPYEQYF.

The J gene is TRBJ2-7, the V gene TRBV19; maybe TRBD2 (5 bases). V dropped 2 bases and J dropped 3 bases, with 11 bases sitting between them. The CDR3 extends over 14 amino acids. CDR1 is LNHDA and CDR2 is SQIVND in the germline V gene (reference sequence). CDR3 loop: CASSIRHGLYEQYF. The CDR3 DNA sequence: TGTGCCAGTAGTATAAGACACGGACTCTACGAGCAGTACTTC.

The chain recombines TRBV28 with TRBJ1-1; D gene uncertain. Per the germline V gene, CDR1 is MDHEN and CDR2 is SYDVKM. The CDR3 sequence is 11 residues long. Trimming took off 7 bases at V and 5 bases at J, with 8 bases between the two ends. CDR3 sequence (DNA): TGTGCCAGCACCCTGGGAACTGAAGCTTTCTTT. The encoded protein is CASTLGTEAFF. Full variable domain (rest looked up from reference TRBV28 and TRBJ1-1): DVKVTQSSRYLVKRTGEKVFLECVQDMDHENMFWYRQDPGLGLRLIYFSYDVKMKEKGDIPEGYSVSREKKERFSLILESASTNQTSMYLCASTLGTEAFFGQGTRLTVV.

V is TRBV4-3 and J is TRBJ2-2, with TRBD2 matching over 8 bases. Trimming removed 0 bases from V and 3 bases from J; junction bases left unmatched: 6. Germline V CDR1 and CDR2: LGHNA, YSLEER. The CDR3 covers 17 residues. CDR3 protein: CASSQDRGGRHTGELFF. CDR3 DNA sequence: TGCGCCAGCAGCCAAGATCGCGGGGGGCGTCACACCGGGGAGCTGTTTTTT.